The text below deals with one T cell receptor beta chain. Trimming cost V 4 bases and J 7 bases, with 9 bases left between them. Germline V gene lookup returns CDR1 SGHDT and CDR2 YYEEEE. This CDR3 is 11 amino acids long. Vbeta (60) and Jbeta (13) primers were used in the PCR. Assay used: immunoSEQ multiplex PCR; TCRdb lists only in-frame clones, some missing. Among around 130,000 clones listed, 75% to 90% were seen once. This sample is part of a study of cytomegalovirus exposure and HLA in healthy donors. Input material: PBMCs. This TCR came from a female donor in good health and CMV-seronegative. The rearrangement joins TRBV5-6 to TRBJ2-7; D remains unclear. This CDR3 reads CASSTTQEQYF. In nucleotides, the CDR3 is TGTGCCAGCAGCACCACCCAGGAGCAGTACTTC.